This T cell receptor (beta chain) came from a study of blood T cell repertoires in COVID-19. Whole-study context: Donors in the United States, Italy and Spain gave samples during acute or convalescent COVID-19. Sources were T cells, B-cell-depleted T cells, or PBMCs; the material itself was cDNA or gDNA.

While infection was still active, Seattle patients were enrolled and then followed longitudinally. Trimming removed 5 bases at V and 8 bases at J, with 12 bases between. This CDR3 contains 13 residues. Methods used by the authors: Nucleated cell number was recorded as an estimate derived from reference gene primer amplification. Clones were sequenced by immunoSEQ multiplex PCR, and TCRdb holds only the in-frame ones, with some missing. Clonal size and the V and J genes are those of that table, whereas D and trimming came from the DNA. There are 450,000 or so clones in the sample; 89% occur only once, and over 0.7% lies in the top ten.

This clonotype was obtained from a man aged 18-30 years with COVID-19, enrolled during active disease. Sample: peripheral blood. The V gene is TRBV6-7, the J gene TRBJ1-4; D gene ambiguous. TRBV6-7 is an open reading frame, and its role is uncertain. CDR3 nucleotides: TGTGCCAGCAGTCCCGCCCACGAGGAAAAACTGTTTTTT. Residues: CASSPAHEEKLFF.